This T cell receptor (beta chain) was identified during a study of siplizumab effects on memory and regulatory T cells. Study observations and caveats: It was not possible to assign a naive or memory phenotype to roughly 80-97% of proliferating CD4+ or CD8+ clones. A mean of about 72% of mappable alloreactive CD4+ clones were Treg-derived with siplizumab, compared with less than 30% in controls.

Repertoires were generated with immunoSEQ multiplex PCR, while TCRdb's copy carries only in-frame clones and drops some. The table has fewer than 110,000 clones, 85% to 95% seen once; the top ten hold 12%. About this clone: Its specificity is not known.

This CDR3 region has 17 residues. V dropped 5 bases and J dropped 3; count of bases not matched to a gene: 11. Germline loops: CDR1 MNHEY, CDR2 SMNVEV (reference sequence). What was sequenced was non-Treg CD4+ T cells sorted from blood. The sequence derives from a human donor in good health. The chain recombines TRBV27 with TRBJ2-3; 10 bases map to TRBD2. The CDR3 region has the DNA TGTGCCAGCAGTAGGGGCGCCGGGACTAGCGTAACAGATACGCAGTATTTT. Protein sequence: CASSRGAGTSVTDTQYF.